The 27 T cell receptor beta chains below all came from one sample that was sequenced in a study of breast tumors, draining lymph nodes, adjacent tissues. Axillary draining lymph nodes of breast cancer patients supplied the node samples. MiXCR, applied by TCRdb to the multiplex PCR reads, yields one record per CDR3 protein. This table has 130,000 or so distinct CDR3 sequences, about a fifth appearing once. Sequenced input: axillary lymph node tissue. These receptors were taken from a female donor with breast cancer. Some clones in this sample may be carry-over from other donors' samples.

In its sample, this clonotype was seen many times. At one end the junction does not follow the germline gene, possibly because of a read error. The chain couples TRBV7-9 to TRBJ1-4; D gene uncertain. Germline V gene sequence: CDR1 SEHNR, CDR2 FQNEAQ (reference sequence). This CDR3 region has 15 residues. This CDR3 reads CASSLAAATNEKLFF. The CDR3 nucleotides read TGCGCCAGCAGCTTGGCTGCCGCAACTAATGAAAAACTGTTTTTT. Full variable domain (remainder filled in from reference TRBV7-9 and TRBJ1-4): DTGVSQNPRHKITKRGQNVTFRCDPISEHNRLYWYRQTLGQGPEFLTYFQNEAQLEKSRLLSDRFSAERPKGSFSTLEIQRTEQGDSAMYLCASSLAAATNEKLFFGSGTQLSVL.

Turning to this clonotype: A much larger clone differs from this one at a single base, so this may be a read error. The rearrangement uses TRBV5-1 and TRBJ2-5, with 7 bases lining up with TRBD2. This CDR3 comprises 15 residues. CDR1 and CDR2 (germline): SGHRS, YFSETQ. The CDR3 reads CTSSLEREREGTQYF. The DNA for the CDR3 is TGCACCAGCAGCTTGGAGCGGGAACGGGAAGGGACCCAGTACTTC.

This clonotype occurred many times. This chain joins TRBV15 and TRBJ2-2; 8 nucleotides match TRBD1. Germline lookup yields CDR1 LNHNV and CDR2 YYDKDF (reference sequence). CDR3 length: 16 amino acids. J was trimmed by 4 bases and V by 3 bases; bases with no gene match: 7. The CDR3 DNA is TGTGCCACCAGCAGCCGGACAGGGCGGGGCACCGGGGAGCTGTTTTTT. As protein: CATSSRTGRGTGELFF.

In its sample, this clonotype was seen many times. The gene calls are TRBV9 and TRBJ2-1; 7 bases match TRBD1. CDR3 size: 15 residues. V lost 4 bases, J lost 5 bases, and 9 bases stayed unmatched. Germline V gene data show CDR1 as SGDLS and CDR2 as YYNGEE. The CDR3 region has the DNA TGTGCCAGCAGCCCAAGCGGACAGGAACACAATGAGCAGTTCTTC. Translation: CASSPSGQEHNEQFF.

The table lists this clonotype with a count of one. A much larger clonotype is one base distant, so this may be a read error. The CDR3 nucleotides read TGTGCCAGCAGCGTAGAGGGCAGGGGGTCCGGGGAGCTGCTTTTT. It specifies CASSVEGRGSGELLF. V and J are TRBV9 and TRBJ2-2; TRBD1 aligns across 7 bases. The length of the CDR3 is 15 residues. From germline, CDR1 is SGDLS and CDR2 YYNGEE.

This chain links TRBV12-3 or TRBV12-4 with TRBJ2-4; TRBD1 matches 7 bases. The CDR3 runs 15 residues. With V trimmed by 6 bases and J by 4 bases, 9 bases remained unmatched. The DNA of the CDR3 is TGTGCCAGCAGCCAAGCTCAACAGGGGAAAAACATTCAGTACTTC. Translating it yields CASSQAQQGKNIQYF.

On this clonotype: A junction boundary mismatches the germline segment, possibly from a read error. The chain links TRBV20-1 to TRBJ2-7; unclear D gene. CDR1 and CDR2 from the germline V gene are DFQATT and SNEGSKA (reference sequence). This CDR3 region has 14 residues. CDR3 in DNA: TGCGGTGCCAGCCTCGGACGCCTTCCCGATGAGCAGTGCTTC. Translated, it gives CGASLGRLPDEQCF.

This clonotype occurred many times. The chain combines TRBV29-1 with TRBJ2-1; D is unresolved. The ends were cut back, 8 bases at V and 2 bases at J, with 13 bases in the middle. This CDR3 is built from 13 residues. The germline gives CDR1 SQVTM, CDR2 ANQGSEA. CDR3 loop: CSIRQSPYNEQFF. The CDR3 region has the DNA TGCAGCATCCGCCAGTCCCCCTACAATGAGCAGTTCTTC.

The genes are TRBV5-5 and TRBJ2-6, with no clear D. Trimming pared 2 bases from V and 4 bases from J, leaving 10 bases between. The CDR3 extends over 15 amino acids. CDR1 is SGHKS and CDR2 is YYEKEE in the germline V gene (reference sequence). The CDR3 spells CASSLDGMGANVLTF. In DNA, the CDR3 is TGTGCCAGCAGCTTAGACGGCATGGGGGCCAACGTCCTGACTTTC.

In its sample, this clonotype was seen many times. The CDR3 nucleotides read TGTGCCAGCAGCTTAGGGACTAGCGCGTTCTCCTACGAGCAGTACTTC. Translation: CASSLGTSAFSYEQYF. The chain joins TRBV7-8 to TRBJ2-7; 9 bases match TRBD2. This CDR3 spans 16 amino acids. Trimming at V came to 1 base and at J to 0 bases, leaving 4 bases not matched to a gene. Germline CDR1 reads SGHVS; CDR2 reads FQNEAQ.

This clonotype was counted ten times or more. The rearrangement uses TRBV27 and TRBJ2-1, with D maybe TRBD1 (6 bases). Germline V gene data show CDR1 as MNHEY and CDR2 as SMNVEV (reference sequence). The V gene lost 9 bases and the J gene lost 9 bases, with 9 bases spanning the gap. The CDR3 consists of 10 residues. The CDR3 loop is CARGQIEQFF. The DNA for the CDR3 is TGTGCCAGGGGACAAATTGAGCAGTTCTTC.

The CDR3 region is CASSPPGRARYNEQFF. The DNA for the CDR3 is TGTGCCAGCTCACCTCCCGGGAGGGCCAGGTACAATGAGCAGTTCTTC. The gene calls are TRBV18 and TRBJ2-1; 8 positions agree with TRBD2. The V segment lost 3 bases and the J segment 4 bases; nucleotides outside the gene matches: 8. This CDR3 spans 16 amino acids. Germline CDR1 and CDR2: KGHSH and LQKENI.

This clonotype was observed many times. V and J are TRBV11-2 and TRBJ2-7; 13 nucleotides align to TRBD2. The CDR3 sequence is 15 residues long. CDR1 and CDR2 from the germline V gene are SGHAT and FQNNGV. V shed 3 bases, J shed 5 bases, and the junction held 4 bases outside the gene matches. The CDR3 protein is CASSFRLAGGHEQYF. Here the CDR3 DNA reads TGTGCCAGCAGCTTTCGACTAGCGGGAGGCCACGAGCAGTACTTC. The full variable domain, with the rest looked up from reference TRBV11-2 and TRBJ2-7, is EAGVAQSPRYKIIEKRQSVAFWCNPISGHATLYWYQQILGQGPKLLIQFQNNGVVDDSQLPKDRFSAERLKGVDSTLKIQPAKLEDSAVYLCASSFRLAGGHEQYFGPGTRLTVT.

This clonotype was picked up many times. The chain is built from TRBV5-1 and TRBJ2-3, with 15 bases lining up with TRBD2. Germline V gives CDR1 SGHRS, CDR2 YFSETQ. J lost 5 bases, V lost 4 bases, and 8 bases had no gene match. CDR3 length equals 17 residues. The CDR3 sequence is CASSQGLAGGPGDTQYF. Here the CDR3 DNA reads TGCGCCAGCAGCCAGGGACTAGCGGGAGGCCCCGGAGATACGCAGTATTTT.

This clonotype was observed many times. The V and J genes are TRBV25-1 and TRBJ1-2; possibly TRBD1 for D (6 bases). CDR1 and CDR2 (germline): MGHDK, SYGVNS. Trimming left V 3 bases short and J 0 bases short, with 11 bases between. The CDR3 spans 15 residues. The CDR3 loop is CASSDRGQTNYGYTF. The CDR3 DNA reads as TGTGCCAGCAGTGACCGCGGACAGACTAACTATGGCTACACCTTC.

This clonotype occurred many times. The genes are TRBV2 and TRBJ2-5; a possible D gene is TRBD1 (5 bases). The CDR3 has 12 amino acids. V was shortened by 5 bases and J by 2 bases, with 6 bases between the two germline ends. Germline V lookup: CDR1 SNHLY, CDR2 FYNNEI. Here the CDR3 reads CASSRTQETQYF. The DNA for the CDR3 is TGTGCCAGCAGTAGGACACAAGAGACCCAGTACTTC. The full variable domain, with the rest looked up from reference TRBV2 and TRBJ2-5, is EPEVTQTPSHQVTQMGQEVILRCVPISNHLYFYWYRQILGQKVEFLVSFYNNEISEKSEIFDDQFSVERPDGSNFTLKIRSTKLEDSAMYFCASSRTQETQYFGPGTRLLVL.

This clonotype showed up many times. The chain uses TRBV2 and TRBJ2-7; possibly TRBD2 for D (5 bases). Germline assignment: CDR1 SNHLY and CDR2 FYNNEI. V lost 8 bases and J lost 2, with 16 bases in between. The CDR3 extends over 14 amino acids. The chain's CDR3 is CASLYEGLAYEQYF. The CDR3 DNA is TGTGCCAGCCTTTATGAGGGCCTCGCCTACGAGCAGTACTTC.

This clonotype was picked up many times. The gene calls are TRBV4-2 and TRBJ2-5; 8 positions match TRBD1. Unmatched junction bases numbered 0, after V lost 0 bases and J lost 3 bases. In germline, CDR1 is LGHNA, CDR2 YNFKEQ. This CDR3 has 14 residues. The CDR3 region is CASSQEQGEETQYF. The CDR3 nucleotides are TGTGCCAGCAGCCAAGAACAGGGGGAAGAGACCCAGTACTTC.

In regard to this clonotype: Being one base from a much bigger clone, this may be a read error. As DNA, the CDR3 is TGTGCCAGTAGTATGGCGCAGGGGGCCTACAATGAGCAGTCCTTC. It specifies CASSMAQGAYNEQSF. The rearrangement uses TRBV19 and TRBJ2-1; 8 bases are shared with TRBD1. Germline V gene lookup returns CDR1 LNHDA and CDR2 SQIVND (reference sequence). The CDR3 covers 15 residues.

This clonotype showed up many times. The CDR3 region is CASSLGLADQETQYF. In DNA, the CDR3 is TGTGCCAGCAGCTTAGGGCTAGCGGATCAAGAGACCCAGTACTTC. This chain uses TRBV7-9 with TRBJ2-5; TRBD2 agrees at 7 bases. The CDR3 has 15 amino acids. Germline CDR1 is SEHNR and CDR2 is FQNEAQ (reference sequence). Losses at the gene ends were 1 base for V and 2 bases for J; bases not matched to a gene: 4.

This clonotype has just one count. A much larger clone lies one base from this, so it may be a read error. It is likely a read error, because the conserved phenylalanine at the end of the CDR3 is missing. The chain has TRBV5-1 and TRBJ2-3; D uncertain. The ends were cut back, 2 bases at V and 9 bases at J, with 10 bases in the middle. The CDR3 covers 12 residues. Per germline, CDR1 SGHRS and CDR2 YFSETQ. The CDR3 DNA reads as TGCGCCAGCAGCTTTCCCTCCGGGACGCAGTATTCT. Protein sequence: CASSFPSGTQYS.

This clonotype was seen ten or more times. The chain is built from TRBV29-1 and TRBJ1-3; D unresolved. V gave up 4 bases and J gave up 0 bases, with 7 bases separating them. The CDR3 is made up of 13 amino acids. The germline V gene has CDR1 SQVTM and CDR2 ANQGSEA. The CDR3 reads CSVGDFSGNTIYF. As DNA, the CDR3 is TGCAGCGTTGGTGATTTCTCTGGAAACACCATATATTTT.

In regard to this clonotype: A clone one base away is much larger, so this may be a read error. This chain uses TRBV9 with TRBJ1-3, with 7 bases lining up with TRBD1. CDR3 length: 15 amino acids. Germline CDR1 reads SGDLS; CDR2 reads YYNGEE. DNA for the CDR3: TGTGCCAGCAGCGCCCACAGGGGCTCTGGAAACGCCATATATTTT. Translating gives CASSAHRGSGNAIYF.

The rearrangement joins TRBV5-1 to TRBJ1-2; the match to TRBD1 covers 10 bases. The CDR3 totals 16 residues. Germline CDR1 is SGHRS and CDR2 is YFSETQ. With V trimmed by 0 bases and J by 1 base, 3 bases remained unmatched. The CDR3 DNA sequence: TGCGCCAGCAGCTTGGCCCGGGACAGGGGTAACTATGGCTACACCTTC. Its translation: CASSLARDRGNYGYTF.

This clonotype came up many times. The rearrangement joins TRBV12-3 or TRBV12-4 to TRBJ2-7; 8 positions agree with TRBD2. CDR3 length equals 14 residues. The J segment lost 7 bases and the V segment lost 2 bases, leaving 7 bases of the junction unmatched. For the CDR3, the DNA is TGTGCCAGCAGTTTATGGCGGGAGGTTCAAGAGCAGTACTTC. It specifies CASSLWREVQEQYF.

The table lists this clonotype with many counts. The rearrangement uses TRBV19 and TRBJ1-2; 9 positions match TRBD1. V was clipped by 3 bases and J by 3 bases; unmatched bases: 14. Per germline, CDR1 LNHDA and CDR2 SQIVND (reference sequence). There are 18 residues in the CDR3. The CDR3 sequence is CASSMRPGQGRLDYGYTF. CDR3 sequence (DNA): TGTGCCAGTAGTATGCGTCCTGGACAGGGGCGGTTGGACTATGGCTACACCTTC.

This chain uses TRBV9 with TRBJ1-6; a weak D match, TRBD1 (6 bases). Germline V gives CDR1 SGDLS, CDR2 YYNGEE. The V end was cut by 3 bases, the J end by 6 bases, with 16 bases between. The CDR3 has 16 amino acids. CDR3 loop: CASSGGPGEGNSPLHF. DNA for the CDR3: TGTGCCAGCAGCGGAGGCCCAGGGGAGGGTAATTCACCCCTCCACTTT.